The rows below give T cell receptor beta chains drawn from one sample of a study of cytomegalovirus exposure and HLA in healthy donors. Sequencing used immunoSEQ multiplex PCR; TCRdb keeps in-frame clones, though not all of them. The sample lists 90,000 to 120,000 clones; approximately 81% were seen once. Specimen: PBMCs. The receptors shown here come from a man aged 30-40 years in good health and CMV-seronegative. Each CDR3 is given with its conserved first and last residue. D genes are given only for firm matches. Only some rows state a clone size, as once, few, many or a class for expanded clones.

cdr3_aa | cdr3_nt | d_call | j_call | clone_size | v_call
CASPRGALNTEAFF | TGTGCCAGCCCTCGGGGTGCCCTGAACACTGAAGCTTTCTTT | - | TRBJ1-1 | few | TRBV6-1
CASSLSPGGSGELFF | TGTGCCAGCAGCCTAAGCCCAGGAGGGTCCGGGGAGCTGTTTTTT | - | TRBJ2-2 | once | TRBV7-2
CASSLGQGRGNTQYF | TGCGCCAGCAGCTTGGGGCAGGGGCGAGGCAATACGCAGTATTTT | - | TRBJ2-3 | - | TRBV5-1
CASSEGDRGLYEQYF | TGTGCCAGCAGCGAGGGGGACAGGGGATTGTACGAGCAGTACTTC | TRBD1 | TRBJ2-7 | - | TRBV5-4
CASSLGVAGSQETQYF | TGTGCCAGCAGCTTAGGGGTAGCGGGGAGCCAAGAGACCCAGTACTTC | TRBD2 | TRBJ2-5 | - | TRBV7-2
CASSLGRAAGANVLTF | TGTGCCAGCAGCCTCGGGAGGGCGGCTGGGGCCAACGTCCTGACTTTC | TRBD2 | TRBJ2-6 | - | TRBV7-3
CASSLSPSGLRQDEQYF | TGTGCCAGCAGCTTAAGCCCGTCCGGACTCCGACAAGATGAGCAGTACTTC | - | TRBJ2-7 | - | TRBV7-6
CASSDPTGLSYTF | TGTGCCAGCAGTGATCCTACAGGGCTCAGCTACACCTTC | - | TRBJ1-2 | - | TRBV25-1
CASSPRGETQYF | TGTGCCAGCAGCCCCCGGGGGGAGACCCAGTACTTC | - | TRBJ2-5 | once | TRBV13
CASGSGTTEAFF | TGTGCTAGTGGTTCCGGGACTACGGAAGCTTTCTTT | - | TRBJ1-1 | few | TRBV12-5
CASSDTLKETQYF | TGCGCCAGCAGTGATACTTTGAAAGAGACCCAGTACTTC | - | TRBJ2-5 | - | TRBV10-1
CASSANRGGEKLFF | TGTGCCAGCAGCGCCAACAGGGGGGGGGAAAAACTGTTTTTT | TRBD1 | TRBJ1-4 | - | TRBV9
CASSIKPSGILDTQYF | TGCGCCAGCAGTATCAAGCCTAGCGGGATCTTAGATACGCAGTATTTT | TRBD2 | TRBJ2-3 | - | TRBV10-1
CASSIGGGRDTQYF | TGTGCCAGTAGTATAGGGGGAGGAAGGGATACGCAGTATTTT | - | TRBJ2-3 | - | TRBV19
CAWSTGILRDRPYEQYF | TGTGCCTGGAGTACCGGAATACTCCGGGACAGACCCTACGAGCAGTACTTC | TRBD1 | TRBJ2-7 | - | TRBV30
CASSRSYEQYF | TGCGCCAGCAGCCGGTCCTACGAGCAGTACTTC | - | TRBJ2-7 | - | TRBV5-1
CATSSDSGSAGETQYF | TGTGCCACCAGCAGCGATAGCGGGAGCGCGGGGGAGACCCAGTACTTC | TRBD2 | TRBJ2-5 | - | TRBV15
CASSQGWNRGPTYEQYF | TGTGCCAGCAGCCAAGGGTGGAACAGGGGACCTACCTACGAGCAGTACTTC | TRBD1 | TRBJ2-7 | - | TRBV14
CASSSTGALGTNEKLFF | TGTGCCAGCAGCTCAACTGGGGCGCTGGGGACTAATGAAAAACTGTTTTTT | - | TRBJ1-4 | - | TRBV5-4
CASSIVGGNPYEQYF | TGTGCCAGCAGTATTGTCGGGGGTAACCCCTACGAGCAGTACTTC | - | TRBJ2-7 | few | TRBV6-1
CASSLGRGETQYF | TGTGCCAGCAGCTTGGGACGGGGGGAGACCCAGTACTTC | - | TRBJ2-5 | - | TRBV5-6
CASRSFPTSGRGDEQFF | TGTGCCAGCAGGTCCTTTCCGACTAGCGGGAGAGGGGATGAGCAGTTCTTC | TRBD2 | TRBJ2-1 | - | TRBV7-9
CASSATGGYTF | TGTGCCAGCAGCGCGACGGGGGGCTACACCTTC | - | TRBJ1-2 | - | TRBV9
CASSFPGGGEKLFF | TGTGCCAGCAGTTTTCCCGGGGGAGGTGAAAAACTGTTTTTT | - | TRBJ1-4 | few | TRBV28
CASSSGGGRTDTQYF | TGCGCCAGCAGTTCAGGAGGAGGGCGCACAGATACGCAGTATTTT | - | TRBJ2-3 | few | TRBV10-2
CASSITDTQYF | TGTGCCAGTAGTATAACTGATACGCAGTATTTT | - | TRBJ2-3 | once | TRBV19
CASSLSLFRGQETQYF | TGCGCCAGCAGCCTAAGCTTGTTTAGGGGCCAGGAGACCCAGTACTTC | - | TRBJ2-5 | - | TRBV4-1
CASSYSRRSYEQYF | TGTGCCAGCAGTTACTCGCGTCGATCCTACGAGCAGTACTTC | - | TRBJ2-7 | - | TRBV6-5
CASSFREPQPQHF | TGTGCCAGCAGTTTCAGGGAACCCCAGCCCCAGCATTTT | - | TRBJ1-5 | - | TRBV27
CASSPSVGRMNTEAFF | TGCGCCAGCAGCCCCTCGGTGGGCAGAATGAACACTGAAGCTTTCTTT | - | TRBJ1-1 | - | TRBV5-1
CASSPGQGFSGNTIYF | TGCGCCAGCAGCCCGGGACAGGGATTCTCTGGAAACACCATATATTTT | TRBD1 | TRBJ1-3 | - | TRBV5-1
CASSRDDLVGVNEKLFF | TGCGCCAGCAGCCGCGACGACTTGGTAGGGGTCAATGAAAAACTGTTTTTT | - | TRBJ1-4 | - | TRBV4-1
CASSASSGYQETQYF | TGTGCTAGCAGCGCCTCGAGCGGGTACCAAGAGACCCAGTACTTC | - | TRBJ2-5 | - | TRBV7-7
CASSFGPGTFLTRVYNSPLHF | TGTGCCAGCAGCTTCGGACCCGGGACTTTCTTAACGAGGGTCTATAATTCACCCCTCCACTTT | - | TRBJ1-6 | - | TRBV7-6
CASSWGGTSSGEAFF | TGTGCCAGTAGTTGGGGGGGGACTTCGTCGGGTGAAGCTTTCTTT | - | TRBJ1-1 | - | TRBV19
CASSPPVKNIQYF | TGTGCCAGCAGCCCCCCGGTCAAAAACATTCAGTACTTC | - | TRBJ2-4 | - | TRBV9
CASSQGLARINTGELFF | TGCGCCAGCAGCCAAGGACTAGCGAGAATTAACACCGGGGAGCTGTTTTTT | TRBD2 | TRBJ2-2 | - | TRBV4-1
CASSFPVGQLNTIYF | TGTGCCAGCAGCTTTCCCGTCGGACAACTAAACACCATATATTTT | - | TRBJ1-3 | - | TRBV7-9
CAVGTGSTRSEAFF | TGTGCCGTTGGGACAGGATCAACTAGAAGTGAAGCTTTCTTT | TRBD1 | TRBJ1-1 | - | TRBV10-3
CASSPRDLNEKLFF | TGCGCCAGCAGCCCCAGGGATTTGAATGAAAAACTGTTTTTT | - | TRBJ1-4 | - | TRBV4-1
CASSTGQGLRETQYF | TGCGCCAGCAGCACCGGACAGGGACTACGAGAGACCCAGTACTTC | - | TRBJ2-5 | few | TRBV5-1
CASSQASGEGSGETQYF | TGTGCCAGCAGCCAAGCTAGCGGGGAGGGGTCTGGAGAGACCCAGTACTTC | TRBD2 | TRBJ2-5 | - | TRBV4-2
CASSPTGPSYEQYF | TGTGCCAGCAGTCCGACAGGGCCCTCCTACGAGCAGTACTTC | TRBD1 | TRBJ2-7 | - | TRBV27
CASRIGTGNQPQHF | TGTGCCAGTAGAATCGGGACAGGTAATCAGCCCCAGCATTTT | TRBD1 | TRBJ1-5 | - | TRBV19
CASSLGEFGYEQYF | TGTGCCAGCAGCCTCGGGGAGTTCGGCTACGAGCAGTACTTC | - | TRBJ2-7 | - | TRBV5-4
CASSLAVSRTVREGTEAFF | TGCGCCAGCAGCCTGGCAGTATCCAGGACAGTTCGGGAGGGCACTGAAGCTTTCTTT | - | TRBJ1-1 | - | TRBV5-1
CASSSSMNTEAFF | TGTGCCAGCAGCTCGAGTATGAACACTGAAGCTTTCTTT | - | TRBJ1-1 | - | TRBV27
CASRDRGTQYF | TGTGCCAGTAGAGATCGCGGTACCCAGTACTTC | - | TRBJ2-5 | - | TRBV19
CASSLGTSGNSPLHF | TGTGCCAGCAGTCTAGGGACAAGTGGTAATTCACCCCTCCACTTT | - | TRBJ1-6 | - | TRBV6-1
CASMAGFISGNTIYF | TGTGCCAGTATGGCAGGGTTCATCTCTGGAAACACCATATATTTT | - | TRBJ1-3 | - | TRBV19
CAISESQVVDTQYF | TGTGCCATCAGTGAGTCTCAGGTGGTGGATACGCAGTATTTT | - | TRBJ2-3 | - | TRBV10-3
CASSPDRGLGEQYF | TGTGCCAGCAGCCCGGACAGGGGGCTGGGCGAGCAGTACTTC | TRBD1 | TRBJ2-7 | - | TRBV5-4
CSGGQLNTEAFF | TGCAGCGGAGGACAGCTGAACACTGAAGCTTTCTTT | - | TRBJ1-1 | - | TRBV29-1
CASSLGEKLFF | TGTGCCAGCAGCCTCGGGGAAAAACTGTTTTTT | - | TRBJ1-4 | - | TRBV5-6
CASSTQQGGTNSYGYTF | TGCGCCAGCAGCACGCAACAGGGGGGGACGAACAGCTATGGCTACACCTTC | TRBD1 | TRBJ1-2 | - | TRBV4-1
CSLRQGRDTQYF | TGCAGCTTACGGCAGGGGAGAGATACGCAGTATTTT | - | TRBJ2-3 | few | TRBV29-1
CASSLERAGDTQYF | TGTGCCAGCAGCTTGGAGAGGGCGGGAGATACGCAGTATTTT | - | TRBJ2-3 | - | TRBV5-6